The 20 T cell receptor beta chains presented below share a single source sample, sequenced in a study of shared clonotypes between healthy human individuals. Sequenced by immunoSEQ multiplex PCR; TCRdb stores in-frame clones only, minus some. The sample lists about 480,000 clones, approximately 79% occurring once. Sample: PBMCs. These receptors were collected from a woman between 35 and 50 years old in good health. Some clones in this sample may be carry-over from other donors' samples.

The CDR3 reads CATSRETTTYEQYF. CDR3 DNA: TGTGCCACCAGCAGAGAAACAACGACCTACGAGCAGTACTTC. This chain links TRBV15 with TRBJ2-7; D not resolved. V dropped 0 bases and J dropped 2 bases, with 8 bases sitting between them. CDR3 length: 14 residues. CDR1 is LNHNV, CDR2 YYDKDF, per germline (reference sequence).

The gene calls are TRBV6-5 and TRBJ1-1; a weak D match, TRBD1 (5 bases). V was trimmed by 6 bases and J by 0 bases, leaving 14 bases between them. CDR1 and CDR2 (germline): MNHEY, SVGAGI. The CDR3 is made up of 15 amino acids. The CDR3 DNA follows: TGTGCCAGCAGGGGCCCCGGGGCAATGAACACTGAAGCTTTCTTT. Amino acids: CASRGPGAMNTEAFF.

The chain joins TRBV29-1 to TRBJ1-3; 8 positions match TRBD1. The germline CDR1 and CDR2 sequences are SQVTM and ANQGSEA. The CDR3 is 14 amino acids. With 6 bases clipped from V and 0 bases from J, the junction kept 4 bases outside the gene matches. CDR3 amino acids: CSVPGTGSGNTIYF. The CDR3 DNA is TGCAGCGTCCCCGGGACAGGCTCTGGAAACACCATATATTTT.

This chain joins TRBV7-8 and TRBJ2-5; D is unresolved. CDR1 SGHVS and CDR2 FQNEAQ come from the germline V gene. CDR3 length: 13 amino acids. Trimming left V 4 bases short and J 0 bases short, with 6 bases between. The DNA for the CDR3 is TGTGCCAGCAGCTACACATACCAAGAGACCCAGTACTTC. This translates into CASSYTYQETQYF.

V and J are TRBV6-5 and TRBJ1-1; D call uncertain. V lost 7 bases and J 1 base, leaving 10 bases between the germline ends. The CDR3 has 13 residues. CDR1 is MNHEY, CDR2 SVGAGI, per germline. The CDR3 nucleotides are TGTGCCAGCACCCCCCCCCAGAACACTGAAGCTTTCTTT. This encodes CASTPPQNTEAFF.

V usage is TRBV10-3 and J usage is TRBJ2-2; D perhaps matches TRBD2 (5 bases). The V and J ends lost 9 bases and 7 bases respectively, with 9 bases between them. The CDR3 has 11 residues. CDR1 is ENHRY and CDR2 is SYGVKD in the germline V gene. CDR3 in amino acids: CAIGLLGELFF. The CDR3 DNA reads as TGTGCCATAGGACTTCTCGGGGAGCTGTTTTTT.

A single count supports this clone. V and J are TRBV30 and TRBJ1-2; possibly TRBD1 for D (6 bases). Germline values: CDR1 GTSNPN, CDR2 SVGIG (reference sequence). V shed 0 bases and J shed 2 bases, with 16 bases lying between them. There are 16 residues in the CDR3. As DNA, the CDR3 is TGTGCCTGGAGTGTAAGGATGGGGGGCAGGAACTATGGCTACACCTTC. This codes for CAWSVRMGGRNYGYTF.

V and J are TRBV5-1 and TRBJ2-7, with TRBD2 matching over 12 bases. Trimming cost V 4 bases and J 4 bases; bases outside gene matches: 6. CDR3 size: 15 residues. Germline V CDR1 and CDR2: SGHRS, YFSETQ. For the CDR3, the DNA is TGCGCCAGCAGCACCCGGACTAGCGGGGTTTACGAGCAGTACTTC. This codes for CASSTRTSGVYEQYF.

This chain joins TRBV2 and TRBJ1-1, with D possibly being TRBD1 (5 bases). V lost 8 bases and J 7 bases, leaving 14 bases between the germline ends. The CDR3 is made up of 12 amino acids. CDR1 and CDR2 from the germline V gene are SNHLY and FYNNEI. CDR3 DNA: TGTGCCAGCGGCCCCGGGGCCGGTGAAGCTTTCTTT. Protein: CASGPGAGEAFF.

The chain combines TRBV19 with TRBJ2-2, with TRBD2 matching over 11 bases. This CDR3 has 16 residues. Germline V gene lookup returns CDR1 LNHDA and CDR2 SQIVND (reference sequence). Trimming cost V 5 bases and J 4 bases; bases outside gene matches: 6. In DNA, the CDR3 is TGTGCCAGTAGTCCCGGGACTAGCGGATCCACCGGGGAGCTGTTTTTT. Translating gives CASSPGTSGSTGELFF.

The gene calls are TRBV6-1 and TRBJ1-1; no definite D call. Looked up from germline, CDR1 is MNHNS and CDR2 is SASEGT. V dropped 7 bases and J dropped 4 bases, with 16 bases sitting between them. The CDR3 extends over 14 amino acids. The CDR3 sequence is CASMDVGLTTEAFF. The CDR3 region has the DNA TGTGCCAGCATGGATGTTGGGCTCACCACTGAAGCTTTCTTT.

The gene calls are TRBV9 and TRBJ2-3; TRBD2 matches 7 bases. Losses at the gene ends were 0 bases for V and 3 bases for J; bases not matched to a gene: 13. The germline V gene encodes CDR1 SGDLS and CDR2 YYNGEE. The CDR3 contains 18 residues. CDR3 DNA: TGTGCCAGCAGCGTAGGAGCGGGAAATTCGGCGGGAACAGATACGCAGTATTTT. Protein: CASSVGAGNSAGTDTQYF. Using reference TRBV9 and TRBJ2-3 for the parts outside the CDR3, the full variable domain is DSGVTQTPKHLITATGQRVTLRCSPRSGDLSVYWYQQSLDQGLQFLIQYYNGEERAKGNILERFSAQQFPDLHSELNLSSLELGDSALYFCASSVGAGNSAGTDTQYFGPGTRLTVL.

This chain links TRBV7-9 with TRBJ2-3; D possibly corresponds to TRBD2 (5 bases). The CDR3 loop spans 17 amino acids. CDR1 SEHNR and CDR2 FQNEAQ come from the germline V gene (reference sequence). Trimming stripped 1 base from V and 0 bases from J, with 14 bases between. Here the CDR3 reads CASSLVWSWTSTDTQYF. CDR3 bases: TGTGCCAGCAGCTTAGTTTGGAGTTGGACTAGCACAGATACGCAGTATTTT. The full variable domain, with the rest looked up from reference TRBV7-9 and TRBJ2-3, is DTGVSQNPRHKITKRGQNVTFRCDPISEHNRLYWYRQTLGQGPEFLTYFQNEAQLEKSRLLSDRFSAERPKGSFSTLEIQRTEQGDSAMYLCASSLVWSWTSTDTQYFGPGTRLTVL.

Turning to this clone: A far larger clone is just one base off, so this is likely a read error. The V gene is TRBV7-9, the J gene TRBJ1-1, with D hard to call. Germline V lookup: CDR1 SEHNR, CDR2 FQNEAQ (reference sequence). CDR3 length equals 13 residues. CDR3 loop: CASSLLVNREALF. The CDR3 DNA reads TGTGCCAGCAGCTTACTGGTAAACCGGGAAGCTTTATTT.

The V and J genes are TRBV5-4 and TRBJ1-1; TRBD1 matches at 8 bases. V shed 4 bases and J 1 base; nucleotides not matched to a gene: 3. CDR3 length: 14 amino acids. Germline V CDR1 and CDR2: SGHNT, YYREEE (reference sequence). CDR3 protein: CASSRGQANTEAFF. CDR3 nucleotides: TGTGCCAGCAGCAGGGGACAGGCGAACACTGAAGCTTTCTTT. The variable domain in full, completed from reference TRBV5-4 and TRBJ1-1, reads ETGVTQSPTHLIKTRGQQVTLRCSSQSGHNTVSWYQQALGQGPQFIFQYYREEENGRGNFPPRFSGLQFPNYSSELNVNALELDDSALYLCASSRGQANTEAFFGQGTRLTVV.

This clone came up once. This chain connects TRBV28 to TRBJ1-2; D is possibly TRBD1 (5 bases). This CDR3 comprises 14 residues. Germline V gene sequence: CDR1 MDHEN, CDR2 SYDVKM. Trimming stripped 10 bases from V and 2 bases from J, with 17 bases between. The CDR3 sequence is CATLLPGINYGYTF. The CDR3 bases are TGTGCCACCCTTCTCCCAGGGATCAACTATGGCTACACCTTC.

V is TRBV28 and J is TRBJ2-4, with D maybe TRBD2 (7 bases). The V end lost 3 bases, the J end lost 8 bases, and 17 bases lay between the germline ends. The CDR3 has 15 residues. Germline V lookup: CDR1 MDHEN, CDR2 SYDVKM. The CDR3 coding sequence is TGTGCCAGCAGTTTGGGGGGGGCTGGGGTGGACATTCAGTACTTC. Translating gives CASSLGGAGVDIQYF.

The rearrangement links TRBV11-2 to TRBJ2-1; the match to TRBD2 covers 13 bases. Losses at the gene ends were 1 base for V and 8 bases for J; bases not matched to a gene: 5. The CDR3 is made up of 16 amino acids. Germline-derived CDR1 and CDR2 are SGHAT and FQNNGV. The CDR3 DNA is TGTGCCAGCAGCTTAGCCGGGACTAGCGGGATCTATGAGCAGTTCTTC. As protein: CASSLAGTSGIYEQFF.

Of note for this clone: Other nucleotide sequences from this sample produce the same CDR3. The chain's CDR3 is CATSRINEKLFF. CDR3 bases: TGTGCCACCAGCAGGATTAATGAAAAACTGTTTTTT. The gene calls are TRBV15 and TRBJ1-4; D gene uncertain. Germline V lookup: CDR1 LNHNV, CDR2 YYDKDF (reference sequence). There are 12 residues in the CDR3. V was cut by 3 bases and J by 4 bases, with 3 bases left in between. Supplemented by reference TRBV15 and TRBJ1-4, the full variable domain reads DAMVIQNPRYQVTQFGKPVTLSCSQTLNHNVMYWYQQKSSQAPKLLFHYYDKDFNNEADTPDNFQSRRPNTSFCFLDIRSPGLGDTAMYLCATSRINEKLFFGSGTQLSVL.

The DNA of the CDR3 is TGTGCCAGCAGCCCCTTGACTAGCGGGAGGGCTCGGGATACGCAGTATTTT. Translation: CASSPLTSGRARDTQYF. This sequence joins TRBV11-3 and TRBJ2-3, with 14 nucleotides matching TRBD2. The CDR3 consists of 17 residues. Germline CDR1 reads SGHNT; CDR2 reads YENEEA. The V and J ends lost 5 bases and 6 bases, in that order; junction bases with no gene match: 10.